The present T cell receptor beta chain was sequenced within a study of identical twins. Concerning this clonotype itself: Its antigen is not identified. At one boundary the junction diverges from the germline segment, which might be a read error.

Unique molecular identifiers were present on the cDNA, and a universal primer site came from template switching. TCRdb itself ran the 5' RACE reads through MiXCR, one entry per CDR3 protein. The sample lists around 670,000 distinct CDR3 sequences, less than 7% occurring once. Study-wide findings and caveats: Weaker excess sharing between twins was seen in beta out-of-frame sequences. Out-of-frame alpha sequences shared by twins were enriched for low generation probability. Models predicted too little out-of-frame TCR alpha sharing in monozygotic twins.

The clonotype was recovered from a young man in good health. The sequenced sample consisted of naive T cells sorted from blood.

In DNA form, the CDR3 reads TGTGCCTGGGGGCAGGGTGGGAACATTCAGGACTTC. Its translation: CAWGQGGNIQDF. The V call is TRBV30, the J call TRBJ2-4, with D possibly being TRBD1 (5 bases). This CDR3 has 12 amino acids. Germline CDR1 is GTSNPN and CDR2 is SVGIG (reference sequence).